This TCR beta chain was documented in a study of T cell responses to AZD1222 COVID-19 vaccine. Overall study findings and caveats: Clonal diversity was possibly underestimated, and the donors were mostly white British, with more females. Unmutated variant regions are reportedly the target of nearly half of TCRs that are spike-specific. No day 14 peak samples; only post-peak repertoires were characterized. Once two AZD1222 doses were given, Spike-specific TCR breadth and depth went up.

TCRdb's copy holds only in-frame clones and misses some; the assay was immunoSEQ multiplex PCR. The sample records more than 120,000 clones, about 93% being singletons. Turning to this clone: As yet, its antigen is unknown.

The ends were cut back, 5 bases at V and 4 bases at J, with 12 bases in the middle. Germline CDR1 is LNHNV and CDR2 is YYDKDF (reference sequence). This CDR3 is 14 amino acids long. This rearrangement joins TRBV15 to TRBJ1-5; D perhaps matches TRBD1 (5 bases). The sequence came from an adult in good health. This specimen was peripheral blood, taken on day 0 of AZD1222 vaccination. Here the CDR3 reads CATSPGGRNQPQHF. In nucleotides, the CDR3 is TGTGCCACCAGCCCGGGGGGTAGGAATCAGCCCCAGCATTTT.